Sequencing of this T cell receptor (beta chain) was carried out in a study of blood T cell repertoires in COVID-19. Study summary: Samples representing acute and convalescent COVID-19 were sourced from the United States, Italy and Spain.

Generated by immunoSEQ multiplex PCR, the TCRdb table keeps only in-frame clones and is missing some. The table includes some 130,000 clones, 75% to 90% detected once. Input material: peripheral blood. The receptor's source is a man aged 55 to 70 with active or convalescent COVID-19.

CDR3 protein: CASSVAGSGSNEQFF. The CDR3 coding sequence is TGTGCCAGCAGCGTAGCTGGCAGCGGCAGCAATGAGCAGTTCTTC. The genes are TRBV9 and TRBJ2-1, with TRBD2 as a possible D gene (5 bases). The CDR3 has 15 amino acids. Germline V CDR1 and CDR2: SGDLS, YYNGEE. V lost 0 bases and J 6 bases, leaving 13 bases between the germline ends.